A selection of T cell receptor beta chains follows, all from one sample in a study of blood T cell repertoires in COVID-19. Assay: immunoSEQ multiplex PCR; the TCRdb copy retains only in-frame clones and omits some. The table lists about 260,000 clones, 75% to 90% of them singletons. The specimen sequenced was PBMCs or T cells enriched from blood (not recorded which). These receptors all stem from a woman in her late teens or twenties who had recovered from COVID-19. Both conserved end residues are part of each CDR3. A D gene is named only where the DNA matches it firmly. Clone size is given for some rows only: seen once, a few or many times, or a class if the clone is expanded.

abundance: NA; j_gene: TRBJ1-4; v_gene: TRBV28; d_gene: NA; CDR3nt: TGTGCCAGCGCTCCCGGGGGGAGGAATGAAAAACTGTTTTTT; CDR3aa: CASAPGGRNEKLFF
abundance: NA; j_gene: TRBJ2-2; v_gene: TRBV7-9; d_gene: NA; CDR3nt: TGTGCCAGCACCATCTCTTGGGGAGCTGCCGGGGAGCTGTTTTTT; CDR3aa: CASTISWGAAGELFF
abundance: NA; j_gene: TRBJ1-2; v_gene: TRBV30; d_gene: TRBD1; CDR3nt: TGTGCCTGGAGTAACTCAGGGGGCGCTTACTATGGCTACACCTTC; CDR3aa: CAWSNSGGAYYGYTF
abundance: NA; j_gene: TRBJ1-5; v_gene: TRBV6-6; d_gene: NA; CDR3nt: TGTGCCAGCAGTCCCGGGATGGAGAATCAGCCCCAGCATTTT; CDR3aa: CASSPGMENQPQHF
abundance: NA; j_gene: TRBJ1-4; v_gene: TRBV5-1; d_gene: TRBD1; CDR3nt: TGCGCCAGCAGCCGGGACAGTCAAGAAAAACTGTTTTTT; CDR3aa: CASSRDSQEKLFF
abundance: NA; j_gene: TRBJ2-1; v_gene: TRBV7-6; d_gene: TRBD1; CDR3nt: TGTGCCAGCAGCGCCAGACAGGGGGGGGTACATGAGCAGTTCTTC; CDR3aa: CASSARQGGVHEQFF
abundance: NA; j_gene: TRBJ1-6; v_gene: TRBV9; d_gene: NA; CDR3nt: TGTGCCAGCAGCGCGCTAAATGAGGGGGAGAATTCACCCCTCCACTTT; CDR3aa: CASSALNEGENSPLHF
abundance: NA; j_gene: TRBJ2-1; v_gene: TRBV7-7; d_gene: TRBD2; CDR3nt: TGTGCTAGCAGCTTAGGTCTCCAGCGGGGAAACAATGAGCAGTTCTTC; CDR3aa: CASSLGLQRGNNEQFF
abundance: NA; j_gene: TRBJ1-5; v_gene: TRBV7-9; d_gene: TRBD1; CDR3nt: TGTGCCAGCAGCCTGGGGCAGGGGGAACATCAGCCCCAGCATTTT; CDR3aa: CASSLGQGEHQPQHF
abundance: NA; j_gene: TRBJ2-5; v_gene: TRBV7-9; d_gene: TRBD1; CDR3nt: TGTGCCAGCAGCCCCATGACAGGGGGCCGTGAGACCCAGTACTTC; CDR3aa: CASSPMTGGRETQYF
abundance: NA; j_gene: TRBJ1-1; v_gene: TRBV6-5; d_gene: NA; CDR3nt: TGTGCCAGTACCGACGGGGTGGACACTGAAGCTTTCTTT; CDR3aa: CASTDGVDTEAFF
abundance: NA; j_gene: TRBJ2-1; v_gene: TRBV6-1; d_gene: TRBD2; CDR3nt: TGTGCCAGCAGTTCTAGCGGGGGGGTCTACAATGAGCAGTTCTTC; CDR3aa: CASSSSGGVYNEQFF
abundance: NA; j_gene: TRBJ2-5; v_gene: TRBV5-1; d_gene: TRBD1; CDR3nt: TGCGCCAGCAGCATCGACAGGGGTCAAGAGACCCAGTACTTC; CDR3aa: CASSIDRGQETQYF
abundance: NA; j_gene: TRBJ1-1; v_gene: TRBV10-3; d_gene: NA; CDR3nt: TGTGCCATCAGTGAGTATGGGGATGGGACAACTGAAGCTTTCTTT; CDR3aa: CAISEYGDGTTEAFF
abundance: NA; j_gene: TRBJ2-3; v_gene: TRBV19; d_gene: TRBD2; CDR3nt: TGTGCCAGTAGTTGGACTAGCGGGGCTAGCACAGATACGCAGTATTTT; CDR3aa: CASSWTSGASTDTQYF
abundance: few; j_gene: TRBJ1-2; v_gene: TRBV19; d_gene: NA; CDR3nt: TGTGCCACTAGAGTGACGGGTTCCATGGGTGGCTACACCTTC; CDR3aa: CATRVTGSMGGYTF
abundance: once; j_gene: TRBJ1-5; v_gene: TRBV28; d_gene: NA; CDR3nt: TGTGCCAGCAATCTCCAGCCCCAGCATTTT; CDR3aa: CASNLQPQHF
abundance: NA; j_gene: TRBJ1-2; v_gene: TRBV6-5; d_gene: NA; CDR3nt: TGTGCCAGCAGTCGAGGGAACTATGGCTACACCTTC; CDR3aa: CASSRGNYGYTF
abundance: NA; j_gene: TRBJ2-7; v_gene: TRBV6-5; d_gene: NA; CDR3nt: TGTGCCAGCAATCCTCAGAGGGTGGGGACCTACGAGCAGTACTTC; CDR3aa: CASNPQRVGTYEQYF
abundance: NA; j_gene: TRBJ1-5; v_gene: TRBV27; d_gene: NA; CDR3nt: TGTGCCAGCAGTTCAACAGGGCCGTCAGATTATAGCAATCAGCCCCAGCATTTT; CDR3aa: CASSSTGPSDYSNQPQHF
abundance: NA; j_gene: TRBJ1-2; v_gene: TRBV29-1; d_gene: NA; CDR3nt: TGCAGCGTTGAAGCCAGCTATGGCTACACCTTC; CDR3aa: CSVEASYGYTF
abundance: NA; j_gene: TRBJ1-1; v_gene: TRBV7-3; d_gene: NA; CDR3nt: TGTGCCAGCAGCTCCCACATGAACACTGAAGCTTTCTTT; CDR3aa: CASSSHMNTEAFF
abundance: NA; j_gene: TRBJ1-1; v_gene: TRBV7-9; d_gene: TRBD1; CDR3nt: TGTGCCAGCAGCCATACAGGGGATTATGAAGCTTTCTTT; CDR3aa: CASSHTGDYEAFF
abundance: once; j_gene: TRBJ1-1; v_gene: TRBV5-1; d_gene: NA; CDR3nt: TGCGCCAGCAGCCCAAACAAGAACACTGAAGCTTTCTTT; CDR3aa: CASSPNKNTEAFF
abundance: NA; j_gene: TRBJ1-1; v_gene: TRBV5-1; d_gene: TRBD1; CDR3nt: TGCGCCAGCAGCCTATTACAGGGGACGGTGAACACTGAAGCTTTCTTT; CDR3aa: CASSLLQGTVNTEAFF
abundance: NA; j_gene: TRBJ1-5; v_gene: TRBV10-3; d_gene: TRBD1; CDR3nt: TGTGCCATCAGTCCCGGGACAGGGAACAATCAGCCCCAGCATTTT; CDR3aa: CAISPGTGNNQPQHF
abundance: NA; j_gene: TRBJ1-4; v_gene: TRBV10-3; d_gene: NA; CDR3nt: TGTGCCATCAGTGAGTTCCAGGGAGGGGAAAAACTGTTTTTT; CDR3aa: CAISEFQGGEKLFF
abundance: NA; j_gene: TRBJ1-3; v_gene: TRBV28; d_gene: NA; CDR3nt: TGTGCCAGCAGTACCCCGGGAACAAACTATATCTCTGGAAACACCATATATTTT; CDR3aa: CASSTPGTNYISGNTIYF
abundance: NA; j_gene: TRBJ2-7; v_gene: TRBV10-3; d_gene: NA; CDR3nt: TGTGCCATCAGTGAGATTAGTCACGAGCAGTACTTC; CDR3aa: CAISEISHEQYF
abundance: NA; j_gene: TRBJ1-2; v_gene: TRBV5-1; d_gene: NA; CDR3nt: TGCGCCATCCGAGGCGACTATGGCTACACCTTC; CDR3aa: CAIRGDYGYTF